This TCR beta chain was retrieved from a study of blood T cell repertoires in COVID-19. Across the whole study: Samples taken during acute and convalescent COVID-19 were collected in the United States, Italy and Spain. The analysed material was cDNA or gDNA that came from T cells, B-cell-depleted T cells, or PBMCs.

Authors' processing steps: Amplification of reference gene primers was used by the study to estimate nucleated cell counts. Assay used: immunoSEQ multiplex PCR; TCRdb lists only in-frame clones, some missing. The V and J calls and clone size come from that table; D and trimming were worked out from the DNA. The data show tens of thousands of clones, 75% to 95% seen once. V was pared by 2 bases and J by 4 bases, with 23 bases between. The CDR3 sequence is 18 residues long. CDR1 and CDR2 (germline): SGDLS, YYNGEE. The chain employs TRBV9 and TRBJ2-3; TRBD2 might be the D (6 bases). Sequenced: peripheral blood. The receptor was isolated from a human donor with active COVID-19. The donor label of this sample is uncertain. CDR3 coding DNA: TGTGCCAGCAGCGTTGTTGGCCGGTCGGCGGGGAAGTCAGATACGCAGTATTTT. This encodes CASSVVGRSAGKSDTQYF.